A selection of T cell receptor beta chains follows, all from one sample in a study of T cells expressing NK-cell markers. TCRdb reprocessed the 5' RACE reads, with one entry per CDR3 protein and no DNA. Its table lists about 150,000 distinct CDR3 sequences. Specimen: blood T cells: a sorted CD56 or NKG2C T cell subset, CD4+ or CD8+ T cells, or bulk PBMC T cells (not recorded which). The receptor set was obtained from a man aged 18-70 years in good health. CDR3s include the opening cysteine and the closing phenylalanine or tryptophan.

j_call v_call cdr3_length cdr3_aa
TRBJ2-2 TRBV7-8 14 CASSQDWHTGELFF
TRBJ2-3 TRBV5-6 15 CASSLGTGALDTQYF
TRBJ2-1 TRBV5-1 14 CASSLLRTQHEQFF
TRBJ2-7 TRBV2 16 CASSDPSWGDFNEQYF
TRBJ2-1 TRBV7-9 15 CASSFSGGLYNEQFF
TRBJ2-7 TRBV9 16 CASSDPSVGSSYEQYF
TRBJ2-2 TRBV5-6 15 CASSLQTVGSGELFF
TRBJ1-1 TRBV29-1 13 CSVEKGGVTEAFF
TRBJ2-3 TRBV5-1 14 CASSLIELTDTQYF
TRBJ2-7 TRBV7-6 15 CASSSGTGTAYEQYF